The 25 T cell receptor beta chains reported below all come from one sample, sequenced in a study of blood T cell repertoires in COVID-19. Repertoires were generated with immunoSEQ multiplex PCR, while TCRdb's copy carries only in-frame clones and drops some. Altogether about 310,000 clones are present, around 86% being singletons, with the ten largest covering 1%. Sequenced: peripheral blood. These receptors came from a man aged 50 to 60 with active or convalescent COVID-19.

This clone was recorded once. This rearrangement joins TRBV5-4 to TRBJ2-1; TRBD2 aligns across 8 bases. This CDR3 spans 16 amino acids. The germline CDR1 and CDR2 sequences are SGHNT and YYREEE (reference sequence). V trimming: 0 bases; J trimming: 4 bases; junction bases outside the gene matches: 6. CDR3 sequence (DNA): TGTGCCAGCAGCTTGGGGCGGGAGGTTGGGTACAATGAGCAGTTCTTC. Its translation is CASSLGREVGYNEQFF.

Here the CDR3 reads CASSYLTGVETQYF. The CDR3 bases are TGTGCCAGCAGTTACCTGACAGGGGTAGAGACCCAGTACTTC. The chain is built from TRBV6-5 and TRBJ2-5, with 8 positions matching TRBD1. The V gene's germline CDR1 is MNHEY and CDR2 SVGAGI. The CDR3 spans 14 residues. J lost 4 bases, V lost 2 bases, and 3 bases had no gene match.

CDR3 nucleotides: TGTGCCAGCAGTCGTAGCGGGGGTGCCTCCTACGAGCAGTACTTC. This sequence encodes CASSRSGGASYEQYF. The rearrangement joins TRBV7-2 to TRBJ2-7; 9 nucleotides align to TRBD2. V trimming: 6 bases; J trimming: 0 bases; junction bases outside the gene matches: 6. This CDR3 has 15 residues. From germline, CDR1 is SGHTA and CDR2 FQGNSA.

The rearrangement joins TRBV28 to TRBJ2-3; maybe TRBD1 (5 bases). This CDR3 comprises 14 residues. Germline CDR1 MDHEN, CDR2 SYDVKM. V shed 6 bases and J shed 4 bases, with 14 bases lying between them. This chain's CDR3 is CASRNQGSADTQYF. CDR3 DNA: TGTGCCAGCAGGAACCAGGGTTCCGCAGATACGCAGTATTTT.

The V and J genes are TRBV9 and TRBJ1-6, with D possibly being TRBD1 (5 bases). Germline values: CDR1 SGDLS, CDR2 YYNGEE. The ends were cut back, 5 bases at V and 0 bases at J, with 21 bases in the middle. The CDR3 extends over 19 amino acids. The CDR3 DNA follows: TGTGCCAGCAGACCAGCCGGGGGGGAGTTAAGCTCCTATAATTCACCCCTCCACTTT. This gives the protein CASRPAGGELSSYNSPLHF.

The chain combines TRBV28 with TRBJ2-5, with 9 bases aligning to TRBD1. The germline V gene encodes CDR1 MDHEN and CDR2 SYDVKM. Trimming removed 2 bases from V and 2 bases from J; junction bases left unmatched: 0. CDR3 length equals 14 residues. CDR3 residues: CASSLGTGQETQYF. The DNA of the CDR3 is TGTGCCAGCAGTTTAGGGACAGGGCAAGAGACCCAGTACTTC.

V and J are TRBV7-9 and TRBJ1-5; unclear D gene. This CDR3 region has 15 residues. The germline V gene encodes CDR1 SEHNR and CDR2 FQNEAQ (reference sequence). Trimming took 4 bases from V and 7 from J, leaving 17 bases between them. The CDR3 spells CASSSRGPGPQPQHF. In nucleotides, the CDR3 is TGTGCCAGCAGCTCACGAGGCCCCGGCCCCCAGCCCCAGCATTTT.

V is TRBV9 and J is TRBJ2-2; no definite D call. CDR1 is SGDLS and CDR2 is YYNGEE in the germline V gene. The CDR3 loop spans 14 amino acids. Trimming stripped 0 bases from V and 0 bases from J, with 3 bases between. CDR3 DNA: TGTGCCAGCAGCGTAGAGCCGAACACCGGGGAGCTGTTTTTT. Protein product: CASSVEPNTGELFF.

The chain recombines TRBV11-1 with TRBJ2-5; D may be TRBD1 (6 bases). Germline V gene data show CDR1 as SGHAT and CDR2 as FQDESV (reference sequence). The V end was cut by 3 bases, the J end by 2 bases, with 10 bases between. This CDR3 has 14 residues. CDR3: CASSFGTLQETQYF. CDR3 nucleotides: TGTGCCAGCAGCTTCGGGACACTTCAAGAGACCCAGTACTTC.

In this sample, this clone turned up a few times. J is TRBJ1-2 and V is TRBV5-1, with 7 positions matching TRBD1. V trimming: 3 bases; J trimming: 0 bases; junction bases outside the gene matches: 17. The germline V gene has CDR1 SGHRS and CDR2 YFSETQ. CDR3 length: 19 residues. In DNA, the CDR3 is TGCGCCAGCAGCTGGTCCTCGACAGGGAAGGTTGGCGCTAACTATGGCTACACCTTC. Translating gives CASSWSSTGKVGANYGYTF.

The chain combines TRBV28 with TRBJ2-7, with 8 bases that match TRBD1. The J segment lost 4 bases and the V segment lost 6 bases, leaving 8 bases of the junction unmatched. The CDR3 has 14 residues. Germline V gene data show CDR1 as MDHEN and CDR2 as SYDVKM. In DNA form, the CDR3 reads TGTGCCAGCAGCCTCAGGGGGCGCTTATACGAGCAGTACTTC. As protein: CASSLRGRLYEQYF.

This chain connects TRBV29-1 to TRBJ2-7; 8 bases fit TRBD2. Germline assignment: CDR1 SQVTM and CDR2 ANQGSEA. The CDR3 loop spans 12 amino acids. Trimming at V came to 4 bases and at J to 6 bases, leaving 5 bases not matched to a gene. CDR3: CSVAGAGGEQYF. The CDR3, as DNA: TGCAGCGTTGCCGGTGCGGGAGGCGAGCAGTACTTC.

The V gene is TRBV7-9, the J gene TRBJ2-7; the match to TRBD1 covers 10 bases. Germline CDR1 and CDR2: SEHNR and FQNEAQ (reference sequence). The CDR3 loop spans 17 amino acids. V shed 6 bases, J shed 0 bases, and the junction held 11 bases outside the gene matches. CDR3 coding DNA: TGTGCCAGCAGTGTGGGACAGGGGCGATTGACCTCCTACGAGCAGTACTTC. Amino acid sequence: CASSVGQGRLTSYEQYF. Full variable domain (remainder filled in from reference TRBV7-9 and TRBJ2-7): DTGVSQNPRHKITKRGQNVTFRCDPISEHNRLYWYRQTLGQGPEFLTYFQNEAQLEKSRLLSDRFSAERPKGSFSTLEIQRTEQGDSAMYLCASSVGQGRLTSYEQYFGPGTRLTVT.

This clone has just one count. This sequence joins TRBV9 and TRBJ1-3; D is undetermined. Germline loops: CDR1 SGDLS, CDR2 YYNGEE. V was trimmed by 0 bases and J by 3 bases, leaving 7 bases between them. The CDR3 runs to 14 residues. As DNA, the CDR3 is TGTGCCAGCAGCGTAGACGCGGATGGAAACACCATATATTTT. It translates to CASSVDADGNTIYF.

This rearrangement joins TRBV2 to TRBJ1-1; D might be TRBD1 (5 bases). This CDR3 has 13 residues. From germline, CDR1 is SNHLY and CDR2 FYNNEI. Trimming took 6 bases from V and 5 from J, leaving 13 bases between them. CDR3 protein: CASSWTRGTEAFF. CDR3 nucleotides: TGTGCCAGCAGCTGGACCCGGGGGACTGAAGCTTTCTTT.

The chain couples TRBV7-2 to TRBJ2-5; 8 bases match TRBD2. CDR3 length equals 15 residues. Unmatched junction bases numbered 7, after V lost 2 bases and J lost 5 bases. The germline V gene encodes CDR1 SGHTA and CDR2 FQGNSA. CDR3 sequence: CASSLTSGSGETQYF. In DNA form, the CDR3 reads TGTGCCAGCAGCTTAACTAGCGGCTCGGGGGAGACCCAGTACTTC.

The chain combines TRBV5-1 with TRBJ2-1; TRBD1 is a possible D gene (6 bases). Germline V gene data show CDR1 as SGHRS and CDR2 as YFSETQ. V was clipped by 0 bases and J by 4 bases, with 11 bases between them. CDR3 length: 15 residues. CDR3 DNA sequence: TGCGCCAGCAGCTTGGCCGGGGACATTTACAATGAGCAGTTCTTC. Translating gives CASSLAGDIYNEQFF.

The V gene is TRBV28, the J gene TRBJ1-4; 8 bases are shared with TRBD1. This CDR3 is built from 14 residues. The V and J ends lost 8 bases and 7 bases, in that order; junction bases with no gene match: 9. Germline values: CDR1 MDHEN, CDR2 SYDVKM. The chain's CDR3 is CASFSRGRGEKLFF. The CDR3 bases are TGTGCCAGCTTTTCCAGGGGGCGGGGTGAAAAACTGTTTTTT.

This chain links TRBV2 with TRBJ1-2, with TRBD1 as a possible D gene (6 bases). V lost 1 base and J lost 4, with 10 bases in between. Looked up from germline, CDR1 is SNHLY and CDR2 is FYNNEI. This CDR3 is built from 14 residues. CDR3 amino acids: CASSEGTVSYGYTF. CDR3 coding DNA: TGTGCCAGCAGTGAAGGGACAGTGTCCTATGGCTACACCTTC.

V usage is TRBV3-1 (or the pseudogene TRBV3-2) and J usage is TRBJ1-1, with D possibly matching TRBD1 (5 bases). V shed 1 base and J shed 5 bases, with 17 bases lying between them. This CDR3 region has 16 residues. From germline, CDR1 is LGHDT and CDR2 YNNKEL (reference sequence). The CDR3 sequence: CASSQGVTGVGTEAFF. CDR3 coding DNA: TGTGCCAGCAGCCAAGGGGTTACGGGGGTCGGAACTGAAGCTTTCTTT.

The chain combines TRBV4-3 with TRBJ1-2; no firm D call. Germline-derived CDR1 and CDR2 are LGHNA and YSLEER. The V end was cut by 1 base, the J end by 4 bases, with 16 bases between. The CDR3 runs to 16 residues. The chain's CDR3 is CASSQGSGETSYGYTF. The CDR3 bases are TGCGCCAGCAGCCAAGGATCCGGGGAGACAAGCTATGGCTACACCTTC.

V gene TRBV24-1 combines with J gene TRBJ2-5; TRBD2 might be the D (6 bases). The germline V and J ends were trimmed by 5 bases and 5 bases, with 14 bases remaining between them. Germline-derived CDR1 and CDR2 are KGHDR and SFDVKD. This CDR3 has 14 amino acids. CDR3 sequence (DNA): TGTGCCACCAGTGGTCCTGGGAGGACGGAGACCCAGTACTTC. Its translation is CATSGPGRTETQYF.

The chain joins TRBV7-9 to TRBJ1-2, with D unresolved. Germline V CDR1 and CDR2: SEHNR, FQNEAQ (reference sequence). The CDR3 length is 14 residues. Trimming cost V 5 bases and J 8 bases, with 18 bases left between them. CDR3 nucleotide sequence: TGTGCCAGCAGCCCTGCGAGGAATACGGGGGGCTACACCTTC. Its translation is CASSPARNTGGYTF.

Remarks on this clone: Within the sample, other DNA sequences also encode this same CDR3. The chain is built from TRBV19 and TRBJ1-1; D not resolved. Germline V CDR1 and CDR2: LNHDA, SQIVND (reference sequence). CDR3 length equals 13 residues. V was clipped by 3 bases and J by 0 bases, with 5 bases between them. CDR3 protein: CASSIQVNTEAFF. The CDR3 bases are TGTGCCAGTAGTATCCAGGTGAACACTGAAGCTTTCTTT. The full variable domain, rest sourced from reference TRBV19 and TRBJ1-1, is DGGITQSPKYLFRKEGQNVTLSCEQNLNHDAMYWYRQDPGQGLRLIYYSQIVNDFQKGDIAEGYSVSREKKESFPLTVTSAQKNPTAFYLCASSIQVNTEAFFGQGTRLTVV.

The chain is built from TRBV18 and TRBJ1-3; 8 bases match TRBD1. CDR1 KGHSH and CDR2 LQKENI come from the germline V gene. CDR3 size: 17 residues. Germline trimming cut 3 bases from V and 0 bases from J; bases unmatched to any gene: 7. The CDR3 coding sequence is TGTGCCAGCTCACCCCGACAGGGGTCCTCCTCTGGAAACACCATATATTTT. Translation: CASSPRQGSSSGNTIYF.